This T cell receptor beta chain is drawn from a study of graft-versus-host responses after intestinal transplantation. There are 14 residues in the CDR3. The V end was cut by 3 bases, the J end by 5 bases, with 11 bases between. Germline values: CDR1 SEHNR, CDR2 FQNEAQ (reference sequence). Comments on this clone: Its antigen remains unknown.

Libraries were prepared by immunoSEQ multiplex PCR; TCRdb keeps only in-frame clonotypes and omits some of them. This table has some 110,000 clones, over 75% appearing once. V gene TRBV7-9 combines with J gene TRBJ1-5; unclear D gene. The origin of this receptor is a human donor who received an intestinal transplant. Here the sequenced sample was unstimulated CD4+ T cells sorted from spleen or lymph node cells, taken before intestinal transplant. CDR3 residues: CASSLDGNYQPQHF. In DNA, the CDR3 is TGTGCCAGCAGCTTGGACGGGAATTATCAGCCCCAGCATTTT.